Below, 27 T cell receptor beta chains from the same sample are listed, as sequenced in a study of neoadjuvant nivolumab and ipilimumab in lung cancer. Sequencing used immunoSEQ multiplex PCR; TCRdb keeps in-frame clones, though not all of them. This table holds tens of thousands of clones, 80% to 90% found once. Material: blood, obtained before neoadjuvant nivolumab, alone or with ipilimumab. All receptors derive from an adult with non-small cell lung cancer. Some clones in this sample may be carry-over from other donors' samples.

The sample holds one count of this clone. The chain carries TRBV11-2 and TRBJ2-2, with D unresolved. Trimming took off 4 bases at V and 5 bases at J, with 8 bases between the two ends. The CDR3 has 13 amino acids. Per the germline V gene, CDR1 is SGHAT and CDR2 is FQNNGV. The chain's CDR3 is CASSSVHTGELFF. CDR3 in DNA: TGTGCCAGCAGCTCCGTCCATACCGGGGAGCTGTTTTTT.

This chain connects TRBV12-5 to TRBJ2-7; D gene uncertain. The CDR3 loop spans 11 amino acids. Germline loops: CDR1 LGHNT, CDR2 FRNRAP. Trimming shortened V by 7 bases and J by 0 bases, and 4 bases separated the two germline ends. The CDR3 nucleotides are TGTGCTAGTGCCGTCTCCTACGAGCAGTACTTC. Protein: CASAVSYEQYF.

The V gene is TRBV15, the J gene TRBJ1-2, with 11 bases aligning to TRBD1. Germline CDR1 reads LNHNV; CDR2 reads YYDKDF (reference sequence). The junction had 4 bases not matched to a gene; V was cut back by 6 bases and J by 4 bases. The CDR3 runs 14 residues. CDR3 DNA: TGTGCCACCAGTACAGGGACAGGGGGCTATGGCTACACCTTC. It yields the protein CATSTGTGGYGYTF.

The DNA of the CDR3 is TGTGCCTGGGACAGGGCTATGAACACTGAAGCTTTCTTT. It is translated as CAWDRAMNTEAFF. V usage is TRBV30 and J usage is TRBJ1-1; 7 bases match TRBD1. Germline CDR1 and CDR2: GTSNPN and SVGIG (reference sequence). The CDR3 runs to 13 residues. The ends lost 5 bases at V and 0 bases at J; junction bases unmatched: 3. Full variable domain (missing parts from reference TRBV30 and TRBJ1-1): SQTIHQWPATLVQPVGSPLSLECTVEGTSNPNLYWYRQAAGRGLQLLFYSVGIGQISSEVPQNLSASRPQDRQFILSSKKLLLSDSGFYLCAWDRAMNTEAFFGQGTRLTVV.

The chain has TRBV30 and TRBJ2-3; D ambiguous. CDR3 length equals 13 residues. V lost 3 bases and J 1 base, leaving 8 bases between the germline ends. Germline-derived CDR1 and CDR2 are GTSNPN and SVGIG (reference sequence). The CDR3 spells CAWSEFRTDTQYF. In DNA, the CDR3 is TGTGCCTGGAGCGAGTTTCGCACAGATACGCAGTATTTT.

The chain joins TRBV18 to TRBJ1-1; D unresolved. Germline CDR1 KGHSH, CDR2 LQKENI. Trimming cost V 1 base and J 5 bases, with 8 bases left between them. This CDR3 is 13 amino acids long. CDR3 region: CASSPRVDTEAFF. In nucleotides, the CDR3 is TGTGCCAGCTCACCACGGGTGGATACTGAAGCTTTCTTT.

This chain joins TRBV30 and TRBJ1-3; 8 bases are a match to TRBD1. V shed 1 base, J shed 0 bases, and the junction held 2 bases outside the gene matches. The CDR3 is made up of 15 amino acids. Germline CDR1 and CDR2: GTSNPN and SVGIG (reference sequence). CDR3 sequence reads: CAWSGDRTSGNTIYF. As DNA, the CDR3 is TGTGCCTGGAGTGGGGACAGGACCTCTGGAAACACCATATATTTT.

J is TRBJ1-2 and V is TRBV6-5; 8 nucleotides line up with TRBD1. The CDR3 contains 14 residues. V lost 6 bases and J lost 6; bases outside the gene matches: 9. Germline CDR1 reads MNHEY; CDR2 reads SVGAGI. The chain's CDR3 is CASRDGQGFNGYTF. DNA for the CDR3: TGTGCCAGCAGAGACGGACAGGGCTTCAATGGCTACACCTTC.

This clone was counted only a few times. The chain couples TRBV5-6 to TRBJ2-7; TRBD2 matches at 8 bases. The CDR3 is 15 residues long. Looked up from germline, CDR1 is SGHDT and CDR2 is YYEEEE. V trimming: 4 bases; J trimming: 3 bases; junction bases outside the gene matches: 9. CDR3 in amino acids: CASSPKREKFYEQYF. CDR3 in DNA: TGTGCCAGCAGCCCCAAGCGGGAGAAGTTCTACGAGCAGTACTTC.

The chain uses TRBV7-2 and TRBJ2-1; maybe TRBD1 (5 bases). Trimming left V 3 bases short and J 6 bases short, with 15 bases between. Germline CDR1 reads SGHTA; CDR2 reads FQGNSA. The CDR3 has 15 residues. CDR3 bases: TGTGCCAGCAGCTTCTCAGAAGCTAGGGGCAATGAGCAGTTCTTC. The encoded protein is CASSFSEARGNEQFF.

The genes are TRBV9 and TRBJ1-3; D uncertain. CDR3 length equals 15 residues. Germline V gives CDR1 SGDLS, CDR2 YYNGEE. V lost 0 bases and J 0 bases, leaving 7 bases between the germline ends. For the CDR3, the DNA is TGTGCCAGCAGCGTAGCCGCAAGCTCTGGAAACACCATATATTTT. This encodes CASSVAASSGNTIYF.

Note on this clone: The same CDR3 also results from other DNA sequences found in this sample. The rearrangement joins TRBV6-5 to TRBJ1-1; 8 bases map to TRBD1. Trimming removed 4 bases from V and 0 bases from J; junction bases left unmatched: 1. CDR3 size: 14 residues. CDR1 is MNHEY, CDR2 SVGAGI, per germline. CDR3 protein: CASSLDRVNTEAFF. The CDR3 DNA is TGTGCCAGCAGTTTGGACAGGGTGAACACTGAAGCTTTCTTT.

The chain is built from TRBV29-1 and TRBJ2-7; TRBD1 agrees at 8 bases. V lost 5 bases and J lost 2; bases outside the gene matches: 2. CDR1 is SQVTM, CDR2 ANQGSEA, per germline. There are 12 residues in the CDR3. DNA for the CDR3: TGCAGCGTTCGGACAGGGCCCTACGAGCAGTACTTC. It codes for CSVRTGPYEQYF.

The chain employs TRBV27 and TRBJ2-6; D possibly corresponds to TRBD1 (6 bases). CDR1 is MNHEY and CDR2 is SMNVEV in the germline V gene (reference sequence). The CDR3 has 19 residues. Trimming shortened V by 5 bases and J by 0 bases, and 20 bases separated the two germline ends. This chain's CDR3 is CASSTRQDATFSGANVLTF. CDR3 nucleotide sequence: TGTGCCAGCAGTACCAGACAGGACGCGACCTTCTCTGGGGCCAACGTCCTGACTTTC.

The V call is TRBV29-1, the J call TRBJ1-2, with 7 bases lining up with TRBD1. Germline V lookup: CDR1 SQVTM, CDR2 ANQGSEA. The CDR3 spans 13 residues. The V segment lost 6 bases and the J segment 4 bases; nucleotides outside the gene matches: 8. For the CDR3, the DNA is TGCAGCGTATCGACAGGGACCAGCTATGGCTACACCTTC. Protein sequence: CSVSTGTSYGYTF.

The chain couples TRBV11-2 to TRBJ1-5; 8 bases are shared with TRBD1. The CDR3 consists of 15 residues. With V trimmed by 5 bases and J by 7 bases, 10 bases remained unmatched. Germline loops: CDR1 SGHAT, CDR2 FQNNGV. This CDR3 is CASSQTGDSWQPQHF. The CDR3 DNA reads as TGTGCCAGCAGCCAGACAGGGGATAGCTGGCAGCCCCAGCATTTT.

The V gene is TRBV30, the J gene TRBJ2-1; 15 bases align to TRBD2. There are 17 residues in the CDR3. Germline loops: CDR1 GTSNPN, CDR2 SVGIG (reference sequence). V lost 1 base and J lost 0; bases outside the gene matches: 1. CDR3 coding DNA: TGTGCCTGGAGTGGGGGACTAGCGGGAGGCTCCTACAATGAGCAGTTCTTC. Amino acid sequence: CAWSGGLAGGSYNEQFF.

CDR3 in amino acids: CASHDYAYEQYF. The CDR3 region has the DNA TGTGCCAGCCACGACTACGCCTACGAGCAGTACTTC. The rearrangement joins TRBV6-6 to TRBJ2-7; a possible D gene is TRBD2 (5 bases). The CDR3 contains 12 residues. Germline assignment: CDR1 MNHNY and CDR2 SVGAGI (reference sequence). Trimming pared 8 bases from V and 2 bases from J, leaving 10 bases between.

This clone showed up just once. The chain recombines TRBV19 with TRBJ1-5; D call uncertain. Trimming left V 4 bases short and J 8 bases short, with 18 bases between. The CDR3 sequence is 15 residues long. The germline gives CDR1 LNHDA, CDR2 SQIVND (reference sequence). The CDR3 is CASSRIITPSEPQHF. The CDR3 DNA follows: TGTGCCAGTAGTAGGATTATAACCCCGTCGGAGCCCCAGCATTTT.

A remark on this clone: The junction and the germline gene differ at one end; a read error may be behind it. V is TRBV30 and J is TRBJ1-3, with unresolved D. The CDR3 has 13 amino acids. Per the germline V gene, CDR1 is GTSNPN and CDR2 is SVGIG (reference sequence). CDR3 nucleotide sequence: TGTGCCTGGAGTGTAATTTCTGGGAACACCATATATTTT. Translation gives CAWSVISGNTIYF.

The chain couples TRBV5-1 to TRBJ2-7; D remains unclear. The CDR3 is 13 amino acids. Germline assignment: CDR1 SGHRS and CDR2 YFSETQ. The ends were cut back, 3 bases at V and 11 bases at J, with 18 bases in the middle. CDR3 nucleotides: TGCGCCAGCAGCTCAGAACCTAGGGCCCCCGAGTACTTC. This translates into CASSSEPRAPEYF.

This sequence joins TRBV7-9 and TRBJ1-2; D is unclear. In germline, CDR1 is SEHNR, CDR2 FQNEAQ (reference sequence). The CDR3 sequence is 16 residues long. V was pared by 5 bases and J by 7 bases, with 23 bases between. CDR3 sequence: CASSDLSTVRSFGYTF. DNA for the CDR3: TGTGCCAGCAGCGACCTCTCGACGGTTCGTTCATTTGGCTACACCTTC.

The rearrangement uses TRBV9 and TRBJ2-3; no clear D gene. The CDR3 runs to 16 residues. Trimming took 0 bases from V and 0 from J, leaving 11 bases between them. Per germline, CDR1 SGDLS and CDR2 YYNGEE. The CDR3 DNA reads TGTGCCAGCAGCGTAGGAGTAATAAAAAGCACAGATACGCAGTATTTT. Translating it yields CASSVGVIKSTDTQYF. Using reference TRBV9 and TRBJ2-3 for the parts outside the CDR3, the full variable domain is DSGVTQTPKHLITATGQRVTLRCSPRSGDLSVYWYQQSLDQGLQFLIQYYNGEERAKGNILERFSAQQFPDLHSELNLSSLELGDSALYFCASSVGVIKSTDTQYFGPGTRLTVL.

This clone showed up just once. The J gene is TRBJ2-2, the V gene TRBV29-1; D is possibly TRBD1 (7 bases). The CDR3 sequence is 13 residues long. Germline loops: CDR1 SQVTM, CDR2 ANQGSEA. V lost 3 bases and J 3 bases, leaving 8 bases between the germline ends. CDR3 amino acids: CSVDRGDTGELFF. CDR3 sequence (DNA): TGCAGCGTTGACAGGGGGGACACCGGGGAGCTGTTTTTT.

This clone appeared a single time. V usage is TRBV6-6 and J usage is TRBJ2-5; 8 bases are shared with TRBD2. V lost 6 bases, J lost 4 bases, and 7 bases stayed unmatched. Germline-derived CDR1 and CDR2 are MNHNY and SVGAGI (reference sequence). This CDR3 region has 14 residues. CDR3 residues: CASRELAVTETQYF. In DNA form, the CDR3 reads TGTGCCAGCAGGGAACTAGCGGTTACAGAGACCCAGTACTTC.

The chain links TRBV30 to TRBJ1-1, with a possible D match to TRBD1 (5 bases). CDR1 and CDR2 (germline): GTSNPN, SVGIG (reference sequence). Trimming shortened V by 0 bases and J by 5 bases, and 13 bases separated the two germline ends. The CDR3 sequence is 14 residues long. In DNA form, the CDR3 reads TGTGCCTGGAGTGTAGGGACGGTGGTTACTGAAGCTTTCTTT. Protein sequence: CAWSVGTVVTEAFF.

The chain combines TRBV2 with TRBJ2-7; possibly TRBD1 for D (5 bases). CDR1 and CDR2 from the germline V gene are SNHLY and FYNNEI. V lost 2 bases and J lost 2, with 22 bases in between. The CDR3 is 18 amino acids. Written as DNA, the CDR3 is TGTGCCAGCAGTGAACCAGGGCCAGGCTTTATCCACGCCTACGAGCAGTACTTC. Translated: CASSEPGPGFIHAYEQYF. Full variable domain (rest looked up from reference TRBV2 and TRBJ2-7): EPEVTQTPSHQVTQMGQEVILRCVPISNHLYFYWYRQILGQKVEFLVSFYNNEISEKSEIFDDQFSVERPDGSNFTLKIRSTKLEDSAMYFCASSEPGPGFIHAYEQYFGPGTRLTVT.